Sequencing of this T cell receptor beta chain was carried out in a study of shared clonotypes between healthy human individuals. Deep level was the assay's run setting. Investigators spread the genomic DNA of each subset evenly over several immunoSEQ plates. TCRdb keeps only in-frame clones here, not all; method: immunoSEQ multiplex PCR. Of over a million clones in the sample, around 82% were seen once. A CD45RA-negative memory subset and a CD45RA+ naive subset were separated from the CD4+ cells. Remarks on this clone: Its antigen is currently unknown.

Study-level findings and limits: When compared with the clonotypes that were shared by all four sorted-subset donors, the non-shared clonotypes turned out to have lower generation probabilities.

Trimming took off 4 bases at V and 4 bases at J, with 16 bases between the two ends. The germline V gene encodes CDR1 LNHDA and CDR2 SQIVND (reference sequence). This CDR3 has 15 amino acids. The chain carries TRBV19 and TRBJ1-1; perhaps TRBD1 as D (6 bases). The specimen sequenced was memory CD4+ T cells from PBMCs. The subset here: CD45RA-negative fraction. The clonotype was recovered from a man younger than 35 in good health. Some clones in this sample may be carry-over from other donors' samples. The CDR3 nucleotides read TGTGCCAGTAGTAGGCCCGTACAGGGTATCACTGAAGCTTTCTTT. This encodes CASSRPVQGITEAFF.